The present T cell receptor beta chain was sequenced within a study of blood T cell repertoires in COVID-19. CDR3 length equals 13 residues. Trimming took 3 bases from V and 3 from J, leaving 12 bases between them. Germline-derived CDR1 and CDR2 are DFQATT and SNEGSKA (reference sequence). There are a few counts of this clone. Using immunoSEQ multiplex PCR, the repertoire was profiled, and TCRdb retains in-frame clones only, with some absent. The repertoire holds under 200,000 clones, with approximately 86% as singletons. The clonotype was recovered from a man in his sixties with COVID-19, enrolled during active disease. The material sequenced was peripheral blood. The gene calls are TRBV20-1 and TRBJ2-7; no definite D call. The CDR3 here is CSASIYAGYEQYF. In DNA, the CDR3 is TGCAGTGCTAGTATCTACGCCGGCTACGAGCAGTACTTC.